One and the same sample provided the 8 T cell receptor beta chains below, sequenced in a study of identical twins. TCRdb re-called the 5' RACE reads with MiXCR, one entry per CDR3 protein. The sample yields 200,000 to 250,000 distinct CDR3 sequences, approximately 10% seen once. The specimen was memory T cells sorted from blood. The source is a man in his forties or fifties in good health.

Concerning this clonotype: Germline and junction disagree at one end, which may indicate a read error. The chain joins TRBV5-7 to TRBJ1-2; tentative D call: TRBD1 (5 bases). TRBV5-7 qualifies as an ORF whose function is uncertain. The CDR3 sequence is 15 residues long. The CDR3 loop reads CTSPSTGSLFYGYTF. CDR3 nucleotide sequence: TGCACCAGCCCCAGCACAGGAAGCTTATTCTATGGCTACACCTTC.

Points on this clonotype: A much larger clone lies one base from this, so it may be a read error. As the CDR3 is not closed by the conserved phenylalanine or tryptophan, this likely results from a read error. This chain uses TRBV3-1 with TRBJ1-1; D is possibly TRBD1 (5 bases). Germline V gives CDR1 LGHDT, CDR2 YNNKEL (reference sequence). V was shortened by 1 base and J by 4 bases, with 16 bases between the two germline ends. The CDR3 covers 16 residues. This CDR3 is CASSQAGPSLATEAFS. DNA of the CDR3: TGTGCCAGCAGCCAAGCGGGGCCCTCTCTTGCCACTGAAGCTTTCTCT.

This clonotype was counted ten times or more. The chain recombines TRBV29-1 with TRBJ1-2; no clear D gene. The germline gives CDR1 SQVTM, CDR2 ANQGSEA. V shed 4 bases and J shed 3 bases, with 9 bases lying between them. This CDR3 has 12 residues. CDR3 amino acids: CSVVAWDYGYTF. The DNA for the CDR3 is TGCAGCGTTGTAGCATGGGACTATGGCTACACCTTC.

This clonotype was observed at least ten times. This sequence joins TRBV5-1 and TRBJ1-1; TRBD1 matches 8 bases. The germline gives CDR1 SGHRS, CDR2 YFSETQ. The CDR3 runs to 14 residues. The V segment lost 4 bases and the J segment 6 bases; nucleotides outside the gene matches: 8. The CDR3 reads CASSINPGGSEAFF. The DNA for the CDR3 is TGCGCCAGCAGCATAAATCCAGGGGGCTCTGAAGCTTTCTTT.

This clonotype has ten or more counts. The chain uses TRBV6-2 or TRBV6-3 and TRBJ2-7; perhaps TRBD2 as D (6 bases). The V end lost 7 bases, the J end lost 4 bases, and 17 bases lay between the germline ends. There are 14 residues in the CDR3. Per germline, CDR1 MNHEY and CDR2 SVGEGT. The CDR3 sequence: CASTEAGSGYEQYF. CDR3 bases: TGTGCCAGCACCGAGGCGGGATCAGGGTACGAGCAGTACTTC.

This clonotype was counted ten times or more. The chain carries TRBV20-1 and TRBJ2-7, with 8 bases lining up with TRBD2. V was clipped by 6 bases and J by 0 bases; unmatched bases: 7. Germline CDR1 is DFQATT and CDR2 is SNEGSKA (reference sequence). This CDR3 is 14 amino acids long. Here the CDR3 reads CSAETSESSYEQYF. The DNA for the CDR3 is TGCAGTGCCGAGACTAGCGAGAGCTCCTACGAGCAGTACTTC.

In its sample, this clonotype was seen a few times. This sequence joins TRBV6-5 and TRBJ1-4, with D possibly being TRBD1 (5 bases). Germline V gives CDR1 MNHEY, CDR2 SVGAGI. The CDR3 loop spans 15 amino acids. Trimming removed 3 bases at V and 3 bases at J, with 11 bases between. CDR3 region: CASSYRKGPNEKLFF. CDR3 DNA sequence: TGTGCCAGCAGTTATAGGAAGGGACCTAATGAAAAACTGTTTTTT.

This clonotype was detected once. This rearrangement joins TRBV28 to TRBJ1-5; D gene uncertain. Trimming took off 5 bases at V and 6 bases at J, with 8 bases between the two ends. This CDR3 region has 12 residues. From germline, CDR1 is MDHEN and CDR2 SYDVKM. The CDR3 coding sequence is TGTGCCAGCAGTCTGATCACTCAGCCCCAGCATTTT. It translates to CASSLITQPQHF.